This TCR beta chain is drawn from a study of metastatic and nonmetastatic thyroid tumors (dated by TCRdb to about 2020). As for the study more broadly: Repertoires were compared across peripheral blood and tumor or nodule tissue samples from malignant and benign thyroid patients. The full study reports these points: In both blood and tumor samples, TCR beta diversity was reported to be significantly higher in malignant tumors than in benign nodules.

Libraries were made using PCR. The sequencer was an Illumina HiSeq 4000. High-throughput sequencing was used to profile the CDR3 region of the TCR beta-chain in every patient. Concerning the study's data processing: CDR3 differences across clinicopathological groups were used to build a classifier for discriminating distant-metastatic papillary thyroid cancer patients. The Shannon index was used to assess repertoire diversity, and the Morisita-Horn index was used to assess tumor-blood repertoire similarity. The public reads were reprocessed in TCRdb via fastp at Q25 and MiXCR, keeping in-frame beta chains. It is TCRdb's table, rather than the study itself, that gives the V and J calls and clone size. This sample holds about 40,000 clones; 10% to 12% were observed only once. Of the sample, 20% to 25% falls within the top ten clones. V lost 2 bases and J lost 8 bases; the stretch between them is 21 bases long. Reading from cysteine to phenylalanine, the CDR3 counts 16 amino acids. CDR3 DNA is the only sequence kept; it has 48 bases, read in frame from the first base. CDR1 and CDR2, per the germline V gene, are KGHSH and LQKENI.

Many counts were recorded for this clone. Its specific antigen is unknown. The sample holds no much larger clone one base away, and base qualities are not on file. No patient had received any treatment before thyroid surgery. Using T-cell receptor beta sequencing, the researchers looked back retrospectively at clinical samples from patients, gathered between the early 2010s and the late 2010s. Sequencing input: blood. The clonotype originates from a female donor with papillary thyroid cancer or a benign thyroid nodule (not recorded which). Some clones in this sample may be carry-over from other donors' samples. The sequence links TRBV18 to TRBJ1-2; no D gene is confidently identified. The nucleotides read TGTGCCAGCTCACCAGACGTTCTCCCTATCCAGGACGGCTACACCTTC. It encodes CASSPDVLPIQDGYTF. Supplemented by the reference TRBV18 and TRBJ1-2 proteins around the CDR3, the complete variable domain is NAGVMQNPRHLVRRRGQEARLRCSPMKGHSHVYWYRQLPEEGLKFMVYLQKENIIDESGMPKERFSAEFPKEGPSILRIQQVVRGDSAAYFCASSPDVLPIQDGYTFGSGTRLTVV.